This T cell receptor (beta chain) is drawn from a study of Tregs in tolerant kidney transplant recipients. General observations from the study: Some patients' samples used different primers over time, so nucleotide sequences weren't comparable. Biological reproducibility was not directly addressed, but technical replication error appeared minimal.

Turning to this clone: The target antigen is unknown.

The assay was immunoSEQ multiplex PCR, and TCRdb's table has in-frame clones only and misses some. The data contain 110,000 or so clones, roughly 90% of them singletons. CD4+CD25+CD127- Tregs, CD4+CD25- non-Tregs, CD4 and CD8 cells were sorted. Trimming cost V 8 bases and J 0 bases, with 17 bases left between them. The germline V gene has CDR1 LNHDA and CDR2 SQIVND (reference sequence). The length of the CDR3 is 16 residues. This clonotype was sampled from a human donor who received a combined kidney and bone marrow transplant. This chain joins TRBV19 and TRBJ1-3; a weak D match, TRBD1 (6 bases). The material sequenced was CD4+ T cells from blood, taken before the transplant. The CDR3 spells CASWRGQSSSGNTIYF. The CDR3, as DNA: TGTGCCAGTTGGCGCGGACAGTCGAGCTCTGGAAACACCATATATTTT.